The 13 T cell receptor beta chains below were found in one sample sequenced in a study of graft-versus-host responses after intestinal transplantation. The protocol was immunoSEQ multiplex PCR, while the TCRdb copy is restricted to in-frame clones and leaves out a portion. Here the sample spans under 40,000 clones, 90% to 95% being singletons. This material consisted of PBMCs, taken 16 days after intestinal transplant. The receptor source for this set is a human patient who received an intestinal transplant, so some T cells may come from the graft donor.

In nucleotides, the CDR3 is TGTGCCATCAGTGAGTCGCCAGATGAGCAGTTCTTC. Amino acid sequence: CAISESPDEQFF. The chain links TRBV10-3 to TRBJ2-1; no clear D. The germline V and J ends were trimmed by 0 bases and 8 bases, with 5 bases remaining between them. The CDR3 runs to 12 residues. Germline V gene sequence: CDR1 ENHRY, CDR2 SYGVKD.

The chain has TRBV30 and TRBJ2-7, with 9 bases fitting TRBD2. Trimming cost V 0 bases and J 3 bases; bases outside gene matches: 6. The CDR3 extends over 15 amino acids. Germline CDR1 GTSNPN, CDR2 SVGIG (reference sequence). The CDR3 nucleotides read TGTGCCTGGAGTGTACGGACTAGCGCCCGCTACGAGCAGTACTTC. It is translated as CAWSVRTSARYEQYF.

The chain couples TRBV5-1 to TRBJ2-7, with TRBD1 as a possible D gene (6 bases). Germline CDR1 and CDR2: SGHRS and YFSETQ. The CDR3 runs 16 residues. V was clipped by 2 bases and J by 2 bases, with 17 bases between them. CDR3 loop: CASSFGQGISTYEQYF. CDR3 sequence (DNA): TGCGCCAGCAGCTTCGGGCAGGGGATATCTACCTACGAGCAGTACTTC.

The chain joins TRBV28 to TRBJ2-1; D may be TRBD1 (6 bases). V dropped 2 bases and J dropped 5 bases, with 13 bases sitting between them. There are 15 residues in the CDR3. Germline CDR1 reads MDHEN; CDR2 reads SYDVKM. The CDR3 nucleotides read TGTGCCAGCAGTTTACCGTCCAGGGGCCACAATGAGCAGTTCTTC. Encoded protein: CASSLPSRGHNEQFF.

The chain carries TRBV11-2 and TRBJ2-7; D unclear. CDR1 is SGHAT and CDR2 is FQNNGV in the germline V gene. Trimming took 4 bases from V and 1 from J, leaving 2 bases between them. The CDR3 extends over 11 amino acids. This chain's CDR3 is CASSSSYEQYF. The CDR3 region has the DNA TGTGCCAGCAGCTCTTCCTACGAGCAGTACTTC. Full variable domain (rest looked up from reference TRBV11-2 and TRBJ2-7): EAGVAQSPRYKIIEKRQSVAFWCNPISGHATLYWYQQILGQGPKLLIQFQNNGVVDDSQLPKDRFSAERLKGVDSTLKIQPAKLEDSAVYLCASSSSYEQYFGPGTRLTVT.

Here the CDR3 reads CASSLTGVYGYTF. CDR3 bases: TGTGCCAGCAGTTTAACAGGGGTTTATGGCTACACCTTC. The chain combines TRBV27 with TRBJ1-2; 7 bases agree with TRBD1. J lost 5 bases, V lost 2 bases, and 2 bases had no gene match. Germline CDR1 is MNHEY and CDR2 is SMNVEV (reference sequence). This CDR3 is 13 amino acids long.

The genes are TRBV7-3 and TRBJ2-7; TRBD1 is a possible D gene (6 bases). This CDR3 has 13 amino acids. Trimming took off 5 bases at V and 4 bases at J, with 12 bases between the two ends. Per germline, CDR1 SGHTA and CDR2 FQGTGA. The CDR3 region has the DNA TGTGCCAGCAGCCCAGGGGCAGGGTACGAGCAGTACTTC. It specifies CASSPGAGYEQYF.

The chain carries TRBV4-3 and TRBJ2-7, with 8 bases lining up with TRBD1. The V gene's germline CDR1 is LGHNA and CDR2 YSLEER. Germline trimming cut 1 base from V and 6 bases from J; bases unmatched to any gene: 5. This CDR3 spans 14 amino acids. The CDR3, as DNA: TGCGCCAGCAGCCAAGGGGACAGGCTAAGCGAGCAGTACTTC. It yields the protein CASSQGDRLSEQYF.

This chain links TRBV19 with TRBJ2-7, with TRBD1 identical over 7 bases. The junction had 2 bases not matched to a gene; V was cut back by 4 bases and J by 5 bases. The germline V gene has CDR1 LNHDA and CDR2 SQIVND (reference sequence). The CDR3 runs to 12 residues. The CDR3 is CASSKTGHEQYF. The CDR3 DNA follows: TGTGCCAGTAGTAAGACAGGGCACGAGCAGTACTTC. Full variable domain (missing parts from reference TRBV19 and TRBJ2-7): DGGITQSPKYLFRKEGQNVTLSCEQNLNHDAMYWYRQDPGQGLRLIYYSQIVNDFQKGDIAEGYSVSREKKESFPLTVTSAQKNPTAFYLCASSKTGHEQYFGPGTRLTVT.

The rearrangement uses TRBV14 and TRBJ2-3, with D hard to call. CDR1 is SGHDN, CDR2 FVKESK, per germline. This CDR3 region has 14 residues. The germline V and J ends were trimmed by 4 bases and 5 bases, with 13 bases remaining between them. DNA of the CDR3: TGTGCCAGCAGCCGAGTCGGACCAGGAGATACGCAGTATTTT. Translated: CASSRVGPGDTQYF.

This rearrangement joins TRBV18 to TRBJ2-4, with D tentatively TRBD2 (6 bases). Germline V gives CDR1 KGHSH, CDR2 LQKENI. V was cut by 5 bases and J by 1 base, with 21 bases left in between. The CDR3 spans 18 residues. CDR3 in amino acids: CASSSPYRTRGAKNIQYF. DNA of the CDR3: TGTGCCAGCTCATCGCCTTACAGGACCCGGGGGGCCAAAAACATTCAGTACTTC.

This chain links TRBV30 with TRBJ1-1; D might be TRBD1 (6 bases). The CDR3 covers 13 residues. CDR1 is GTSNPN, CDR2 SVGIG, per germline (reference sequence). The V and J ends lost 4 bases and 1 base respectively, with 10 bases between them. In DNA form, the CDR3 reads TGTGCCTGGAACCCGACAGGGAACACTGAAGCTTTCTTT. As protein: CAWNPTGNTEAFF. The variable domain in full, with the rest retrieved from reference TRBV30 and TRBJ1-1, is SQTIHQWPATLVQPVGSPLSLECTVEGTSNPNLYWYRQAAGRGLQLLFYSVGIGQISSEVPQNLSASRPQDRQFILSSKKLLLSDSGFYLCAWNPTGNTEAFFGQGTRLTVV.

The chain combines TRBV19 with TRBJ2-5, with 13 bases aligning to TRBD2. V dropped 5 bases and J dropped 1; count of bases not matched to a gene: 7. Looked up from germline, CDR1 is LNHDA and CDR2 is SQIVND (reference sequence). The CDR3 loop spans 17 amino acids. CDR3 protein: CASSPGLAGDLQETQYF. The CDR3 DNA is TGTGCCAGTAGTCCAGGACTAGCGGGAGATCTCCAAGAGACCCAGTACTTC. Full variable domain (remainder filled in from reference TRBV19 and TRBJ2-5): DGGITQSPKYLFRKEGQNVTLSCEQNLNHDAMYWYRQDPGQGLRLIYYSQIVNDFQKGDIAEGYSVSREKKESFPLTVTSAQKNPTAFYLCASSPGLAGDLQETQYFGPGTRLLVL.